These T cell receptor beta chains were read from a single sample in a study of T cell responses to AZD1222 COVID-19 vaccine. TCRdb keeps only in-frame clones here, not all; method: immunoSEQ multiplex PCR. The table shows under 35,000 clones, with approximately 90% occurring only once. The sequencing used peripheral blood, collected on day 0 of AZD1222 vaccination. Receptors originate from an adult in good health. Both conserved end residues are part of each CDR3. The D gene is left open where the match is weak. Some rows have no size entry. The others give once, few or many, or a class for an expanded clone.

size	V	J	D	CDR3	DNA
.	TRBV3-1/TRBV3-2	TRBJ1-1	.	CACRGGGVAFF	TGTGCCTGCCGAGGGGGAGGCGTGGCTTTCTTT
few	TRBV6-6	TRBJ2-2	.	CASSYLQNTYTGELFF	TGTGCCAGCAGTTACTTACAGAATACGTACACCGGGGAGCTGTTTTTT
.	TRBV10-3	TRBJ2-7	TRBD1	CAIGDRGTYEQYF	TGTGCCATCGGGGACAGGGGTACCTACGAGCAGTACTTC
.	TRBV7-6	TRBJ2-7	.	CASSLAGNYYEQYF	TGTGCCAGCAGCTTGGCCGGGAACTACTACGAGCAGTACTTC
.	TRBV7-9	TRBJ2-2	TRBD1	CASSLDAGTGATGELFF	TGTGCCAGCAGCTTAGACGCCGGGACAGGGGCCACCGGGGAGCTGTTTTTT
.	TRBV19	TRBJ1-1	.	CASSISGGAGSTEAFF	TGTGCCAGTAGTATAAGCGGGGGCGCGGGAAGCACTGAAGCTTTCTTT
once	TRBV14	TRBJ1-2	.	CASSQAGPYGYTF	TGTGCCAGCAGCCAAGCAGGGCCATATGGCTACACCTTC
.	TRBV12-3/TRBV12-4	TRBJ1-2	.	CASSLRSTYGYTF	TGTGCCAGCAGTTTACGGTCTACCTATGGCTACACCTTC
.	TRBV3-1/TRBV3-2	TRBJ1-2	.	CASSQPSGVYGYTF	TGTGCCAGCAGCCAGCCGTCCGGCGTCTATGGCTACACCTTC
.	TRBV5-5	TRBJ1-4	.	CASSFQAEKLFF	TGTGCCAGCAGCTTTCAAGCTGAAAAACTGTTTTTT
.	TRBV30	TRBJ1-2	TRBD1	CAWSETGEGGYTF	TGTGCCTGGAGCGAAACAGGGGAGGGCGGCTACACCTTC
.	TRBV30	TRBJ2-7	TRBD1	CAWTRDRISYEQYF	TGTGCCTGGACCAGGGACAGGATCTCCTACGAGCAGTACTTC
once	TRBV6-4	TRBJ1-2	TRBD1	CASSVPGQTGYTF	TGTGCCAGCAGTGTCCCGGGACAGACGGGCTACACCTTC
.	TRBV6-4	TRBJ2-2	TRBD1	CASRDRGTGELFF	TGTGCCAGCAGGGACAGGGGAACCGGGGAGCTGTTTTTT
.	TRBV2	TRBJ2-7	.	CASSDGTPRYEQYF	TGTGCCAGCAGTGACGGGACCCCTCGCTACGAGCAGTACTTC
.	TRBV2	TRBJ2-2	.	CASRPPHTGYTGELFF	TGTGCCAGCCGACCACCACATACAGGGTATACCGGGGAGCTGTTTTTT
.	TRBV5-5	TRBJ1-5	.	CASSSGNSGGSNQPQHF	TGTGCCAGCAGCTCGGGGAACAGTGGTGGAAGCAATCAGCCCCAGCATTTT
.	TRBV9	TRBJ1-6	.	CASSVYRDSYNSPLHF	TGTGCCAGCAGCGTATACCGGGACTCCTATAATTCACCCCTCCACTTT
few	TRBV4-3	TRBJ2-2	TRBD2	CASRASGSNTGELFF	TGCGCCAGCCGGGCTAGCGGGTCGAACACCGGGGAGCTGTTTTTT
.	TRBV5-1	TRBJ2-2	TRBD2	CASSRGLAGGTNTGELFF	TGCGCCAGCAGCCGGGGACTAGCGGGGGGCACGAACACCGGGGAGCTGTTTTTT
once	TRBV30	TRBJ2-7	TRBD1	CAWNQGQGNEQYF	TGTGCCTGGAATCAAGGACAGGGTAACGAGCAGTACTTC
.	TRBV6-5	TRBJ1-2	.	CASSRGDGYTF	TGTGCCAGCAGTCGAGGGGACGGCTACACCTTC
few	TRBV5-4	TRBJ1-1	TRBD1	CASSWGQGNTEAFF	TGTGCCAGCAGCTGGGGACAGGGAAACACTGAAGCTTTCTTT
.	TRBV4-3	TRBJ1-2	.	CASSQAVQTPRVGYTF	TGCGCCAGCAGCCAAGCCGTACAAACACCCAGGGTGGGCTACACCTTC
.	TRBV2	TRBJ2-7	.	CASRVGWQGEQYF	TGTGCCAGCAGGGTCGGGTGGCAGGGAGAGCAGTACTTC
.	TRBV18	TRBJ1-1	.	CASSREAEAFF	TGTGCCAGCTCACGTGAGGCTGAAGCTTTCTTT
.	TRBV5-1	TRBJ1-1	.	CASSLEGQTEAFF	TGCGCCAGCAGCTTGGAGGGGCAGACTGAAGCTTTCTTT
.	TRBV7-2	TRBJ2-5	.	CASSPHGGRQETQYF	TGTGCCAGCAGTCCTCATGGGGGGCGGCAAGAGACCCAGTACTTC
.	TRBV6-6	TRBJ1-5	.	CASSYSQGFQPQHF	TGTGCCAGCAGTTATAGTCAGGGATTTCAGCCCCAGCATTTT
.	TRBV5-4	TRBJ2-5	.	CASSLSSSGAETQYF	TGTGCCAGCAGCTTGTCGTCGTCGGGGGCGGAGACCCAGTACTTC
.	TRBV6-4	TRBJ1-2	.	CASSDSSRNRYTF	TGTGCCAGCAGTGACTCTTCTAGGAACCGCTACACCTTC
.	TRBV2	TRBJ1-5	.	CASSARDLNQPQHF	TGTGCCAGCAGTGCCCGGGACCTAAATCAGCCCCAGCATTTT
.	TRBV15	TRBJ2-2	TRBD1	CATISRPGQGRPGELFF	TGTGCCACCATTTCAAGACCGGGACAGGGGAGGCCCGGGGAGCTGTTTTTT
few	TRBV27	TRBJ2-7	.	CASSPRGDSYEQYF	TGTGCCAGCAGTCCAAGGGGGGATTCCTACGAGCAGTACTTC
.	TRBV7-7	TRBJ1-1	.	CASSLSGNTEAFF	TGTGCCAGCAGCTTGTCCGGGAACACTGAAGCTTTCTTT
.	TRBV4-3	TRBJ1-2	.	CASSPSVISNYGYTF	TGCGCCAGCAGCCCAAGTGTAATATCCAACTATGGCTACACCTTC
once	TRBV4-2	TRBJ1-1	TRBD1	CASSPTGQGRTEAFF	TGTGCCAGCAGCCCAACGGGACAGGGTAGGACTGAAGCTTTCTTT
.	TRBV18	TRBJ1-4	TRBD1	CASHAHSLGQGNEKLFF	TGTGCCAGCCACGCGCACAGCCTGGGACAGGGAAATGAAAAACTGTTTTTT
.	TRBV7-2	TRBJ1-1	.	CASSPPGQGARWGRGAFF	TGTGCCAGCAGCCCCCCCGGCCAGGGAGCAAGATGGGGGCGCGGCGCTTTCTTT
.	TRBV19	TRBJ2-1	.	CASSIGRLNNEQFF	TGTGCCAGTAGTATTGGCCGGTTAAACAATGAGCAGTTCTTC
once	TRBV5-1	TRBJ2-7	.	CASSLIDSSYEQYF	TGCGCCAGCAGCTTGATCGACAGTTCCTACGAGCAGTACTTC
few	TRBV11-2	TRBJ2-3	TRBD2	CASSVSGVAGTQYF	TGTGCCAGCAGCGTTAGCGGGGTGGCGGGGACGCAGTATTTT
.	TRBV19	TRBJ1-2	.	CASSIAPEQVSGYTF	TGTGCCAGTAGTATAGCCCCGGAACAGGTTAGCGGCTACACCTTC
once	TRBV30	TRBJ1-2	TRBD1	CAWGLTGGPRTGYTF	TGTGCCTGGGGCCTTACAGGGGGACCAAGGACTGGCTACACCTTC
once	TRBV9	TRBJ2-2	.	CASSVGTGELFF	TGTGCCAGCAGCGTCGGTACCGGGGAGCTGTTTTTT
.	TRBV12-5	TRBJ1-2	.	CASGLDSGYTF	TGTGCTAGTGGCCTGGACAGTGGCTACACCTTC
.	TRBV10-1	TRBJ2-6	.	CASSESSGANVLTF	TGCGCCAGCAGTGAGAGCTCTGGGGCCAACGTCCTGACTTTC
few	TRBV5-4	TRBJ1-1	.	CASSPLGIRVLPEAFF	TGTGCCAGCAGCCCACTTGGGATCAGGGTGCTCCCTGAAGCTTTCTTT
.	TRBV19	TRBJ2-5	TRBD1	CASSIEGTGGEETQYF	TGTGCCAGTAGTATAGAAGGGACAGGGGGCGAAGAGACCCAGTACTTC
few	TRBV5-1	TRBJ2-7	.	CASSLAVALNEQYF	TGCGCCAGCAGCTTGGCCGTTGCCCTTAACGAGCAGTACTTC
.	TRBV10-3	TRBJ1-2	.	CAISIRQEGYTF	TGTGCCATCAGTATAAGACAGGAAGGCTACACCTTC
.	TRBV28	TRBJ1-2	.	CASSFVQGGGQAGYTF	TGTGCCAGCAGTTTTGTCCAGGGTGGGGGCCAGGCTGGCTACACCTTC
.	TRBV7-2	TRBJ1-1	TRBD1	CASSSGQGEAFF	TGTGCCAGCAGCTCGGGACAGGGGGAAGCTTTCTTT